This TCR beta chain is drawn from a study of PD-1 blockade in mismatch repair-deficient tumors. Study overall: Patients had around 11 mismatch repair-deficient cancer types, all previously treated and progressing. Study-level results: Tumor-resident clones, often undetectable pretreatment in blood, expanded then contracted after pembrolizumab.

All patients were mismatch repair deficient, assessed by either PCR or immunohistochemistry. The TCR-sequenced patients were a few responders to pembrolizumab. The V gene's germline CDR1 is SGHAT and CDR2 FQNNGV. V dropped 5 bases and J dropped 0 bases, with 4 bases sitting between them. The CDR3 consists of 13 residues. Assay used: immunoSEQ multiplex PCR; TCRdb lists only in-frame clones, some missing. The sample shows under 150,000 clones, about 90% of them seen only once. A remark on this clone: Antigen unknown.

Sample: peripheral blood, taken approximately 72 weeks after starting pembrolizumab. This chain joins TRBV11-2 and TRBJ1-4, with D uncertain. The sequence came from an adult with mismatch repair-deficient cancer. CDR3 loop: CASSATTNEKLFF. The CDR3 DNA reads TGTGCCAGCAGCGCAACAACTAATGAAAAACTGTTTTTT.